This TCR beta chain was profiled in a study of blood T cell repertoires in COVID-19. Across the study: Sources were T cells, B-cell-depleted T cells, or PBMCs; the material itself was cDNA or gDNA.

This clone was seen only a few times. CDR3 length: 14 residues. The germline V gene encodes CDR1 SGHAT and CDR2 FQNNGV. V gave up 8 bases and J gave up 0 bases, with 11 bases separating them. Libraries were prepared by immunoSEQ multiplex PCR; TCRdb keeps only in-frame clonotypes and omits some of them. The table includes approximately 46,000 clones, approximately 86% detected once. Sequenced input: peripheral blood. The chain has TRBV11-2 and TRBJ2-1; D remains ambiguous. This TCR was recovered from a man aged 60 to 75 with active or convalescent COVID-19. DNA for the CDR3: TGTGCCAGCTGTATCGTGAGCTCCTACAATGAGCAGTTCTTC. It specifies CASCIVSSYNEQFF.